The entry that follows covers one TCR beta chain sequence. Its target is unknown. The source of the sample is a study of cytomegalovirus exposure and HLA in healthy donors. Findings and caveats of the study: About 180 TCR beta chains were listed as cytomegalovirus-associated. The authors later linked a missense DCLRE1C variant to TCR beta V- and J-gene trimming.

The CDR3 sequence is 13 residues long. Germline trimming cut 9 bases from V and 6 bases from J; bases unmatched to any gene: 10. Germline V lookup: CDR1 SNHLY, CDR2 FYNNEI. The PCR ran on 60 Vbeta and 13 Jbeta primers. Repertoires were generated with immunoSEQ multiplex PCR, while TCRdb's copy carries only in-frame clones and drops some. The table shows about 160,000 clones, with roughly 79% occurring only once. The chain joins TRBV2 to TRBJ1-2; 7 bases are a match to TRBD1. The receptor was isolated from a middle-aged man in good health and CMV-seronegative. The sample consisted of PBMCs. The CDR3 loop is CARAGTEGHGYTF. The CDR3 DNA follows: TGTGCCAGGGCTGGGACAGAGGGCCATGGCTACACCTTC.